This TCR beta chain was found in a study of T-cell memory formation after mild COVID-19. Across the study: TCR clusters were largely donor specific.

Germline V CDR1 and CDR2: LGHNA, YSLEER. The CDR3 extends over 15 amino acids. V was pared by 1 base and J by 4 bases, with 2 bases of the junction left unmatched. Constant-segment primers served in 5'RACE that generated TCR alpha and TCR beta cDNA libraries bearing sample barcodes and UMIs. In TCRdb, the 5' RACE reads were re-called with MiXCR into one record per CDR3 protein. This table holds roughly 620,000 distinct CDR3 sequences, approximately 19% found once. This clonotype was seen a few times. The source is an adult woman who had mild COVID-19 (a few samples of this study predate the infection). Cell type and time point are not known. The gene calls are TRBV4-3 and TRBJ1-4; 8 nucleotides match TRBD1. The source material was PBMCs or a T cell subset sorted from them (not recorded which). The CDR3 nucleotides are TGCGCCAGCAGCCAAGGGACAGGGAATAATGAAAAACTGTTTTTT. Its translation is CASSQGTGNNEKLFF.